These 29 T cell receptor beta chains share one sample of origin, sequenced in a study of blood T cell repertoires in COVID-19. Here immunoSEQ multiplex PCR was the method, and the copy in TCRdb shows in-frame clones only, minus some. The sample includes about 49,000 clones, approximately 80% seen only once; the top ten take around 22%. Sequenced input: peripheral blood. The receptors here all came from a woman older than 75 with COVID-19, enrolled during active disease.

A few counts support this clone. The chain combines TRBV7-9 with TRBJ1-1, with TRBD1 as a possible D gene (5 bases). The V and J ends lost 5 bases and 4 bases respectively, with 17 bases between them. Germline CDR1 is SEHNR and CDR2 is FQNEAQ (reference sequence). The CDR3 contains 15 residues. The CDR3 nucleotides are TGTGCCAGCAGCCCCGGGTCAGGGTTACGCACTGAAGCTTTCTTT. It translates to CASSPGSGLRTEAFF.

The chain has TRBV9 and TRBJ2-1, with 10 bases aligning to TRBD2. This CDR3 has 15 residues. Germline CDR1 is SGDLS and CDR2 is YYNGEE. With 4 bases clipped from V and 6 bases from J, the junction kept 7 bases outside the gene matches. The DNA of the CDR3 is TGTGCCAGCAGCTCAAGCGGGAGGGATCGCAATGAGCAGTTCTTC. Translated, it gives CASSSSGRDRNEQFF.

The chain employs TRBV11-2 and TRBJ2-1; 7 bases map to TRBD1. Looked up from germline, CDR1 is SGHAT and CDR2 is FQNNGV. The CDR3 is made up of 18 amino acids. V shed 5 bases, J shed 2 bases, and the junction held 15 bases outside the gene matches. CDR3 protein: CASSAPPIQGRTYNEQFF. As DNA, the CDR3 is TGTGCCAGCAGCGCACCTCCGATACAGGGGAGAACCTACAATGAGCAGTTCTTC.

This chain uses TRBV19 with TRBJ2-7, with TRBD1 matching 8 bases. The V segment lost 4 bases and the J segment 0 bases; nucleotides outside the gene matches: 5. The CDR3 runs 15 residues. CDR1 and CDR2 (germline): LNHDA, SQIVND (reference sequence). CDR3: CASSSPGQASYEQYF. The CDR3 DNA follows: TGTGCCAGTAGTAGTCCGGGACAGGCCTCCTACGAGCAGTACTTC.

The genes are TRBV7-3 and TRBJ2-2; 12 bases are shared with TRBD2. Per the germline V gene, CDR1 is SGHTA and CDR2 is FQGTGA. The CDR3 is 15 amino acids. V shed 5 bases and J 5 bases; nucleotides not matched to a gene: 3. CDR3 amino acids: CASSTTSGRTGELFF. The CDR3 nucleotides are TGTGCCAGCAGCACGACTAGCGGGAGAACCGGGGAGCTGTTTTTT. Drawing the rest from reference TRBV7-3 and TRBJ2-2, the complete variable domain is GAGVSQTPSNKVTEKGKYVELRCDPISGHTALYWYRQSLGQGPEFLIYFQGTGAADDSGLPNDRFFAVRPEGSVSTLKIQRTERGDSAVYLCASSTTSGRTGELFFGEGSRLTVL.

This clone has just one count. This chain joins TRBV6-1 and TRBJ1-4; the D gene is possibly TRBD1 (6 bases). The germline V gene has CDR1 MNHNS and CDR2 SASEGT. There are 17 residues in the CDR3. V was cut by 4 bases and J by 8 bases, with 23 bases left in between. DNA for the CDR3: TGTGCCAGCAGTGGGGAACAGGGCTTGGGTCGTTGGGAAAAACTGTTTTTT. Residues: CASSGEQGLGRWEKLFF.

This chain links TRBV6-6 with TRBJ2-2; TRBD2 matches at 16 bases. The J segment lost 5 bases and the V segment lost 11 bases, leaving 8 bases of the junction unmatched. In germline, CDR1 is MNHNY, CDR2 SVGAGI (reference sequence). The CDR3 runs 16 residues. CDR3 in DNA: TGTGCCGGGGGGACTAGCGGGAGGGCCGGGACCGGGGAGCTGTTTTTT. As protein: CAGGTSGRAGTGELFF.

The chain couples TRBV4-1 to TRBJ2-3, with D possibly TRBD2 on 6 matching bases. V was clipped by 4 bases and J by 2 bases, with 22 bases between them. Germline V CDR1 and CDR2: MGHRA, YSYEKL. The CDR3 is 18 residues long. CDR3 bases: TGCGCCAGCAGCCGAAATCCAGAACTAGCTGCTTTCACAGATACGCAGTATTTT. Protein product: CASSRNPELAAFTDTQYF.

The chain links TRBV19 to TRBJ2-1; D is unclear. The CDR3 length is 13 residues. Germline assignment: CDR1 LNHDA and CDR2 SQIVND (reference sequence). Deletions cut 3 bases from V and 4 bases from J, with 7 bases between. This chain's CDR3 is CASSILEYNEQFF. The CDR3 DNA follows: TGTGCCAGTAGTATCCTAGAATACAATGAGCAGTTCTTC.

This chain joins TRBV14 and TRBJ1-1; a possible D gene is TRBD1 (6 bases). Germline V lookup: CDR1 SGHDN, CDR2 FVKESK. The CDR3 length is 14 residues. The ends were cut back, 5 bases at V and 2 bases at J, with 12 bases in the middle. CDR3 sequence: CASSYRTANTEAFF. The CDR3 DNA reads as TGTGCCAGCAGCTACCGGACAGCTAACACTGAAGCTTTCTTT.

The chain has TRBV6-5 and TRBJ2-2, with D possibly TRBD2 on 6 matching bases. Trimming took 8 bases from V and 7 from J, leaving 20 bases between them. CDR1 is MNHEY and CDR2 is SVGAGI in the germline V gene. The CDR3 is made up of 15 amino acids. The CDR3 loop reads CASGGSAGQYGELFF. DNA for the CDR3: TGTGCCAGCGGGGGTAGTGCGGGGCAATACGGGGAGCTGTTTTTT.

The chain is built from TRBV27 and TRBJ1-6; no clear D gene. The CDR3 is 15 amino acids. Germline V lookup: CDR1 MNHEY, CDR2 SMNVEV (reference sequence). Trimming cost V 4 bases and J 6 bases, with 13 bases left between them. CDR3 amino acids: CASSSTGILNSPLHF. CDR3 nucleotide sequence: TGTGCCAGCAGTTCAACGGGAATCCTTAATTCACCCCTCCACTTT.

The chain employs TRBV3-1 (or the pseudogene TRBV3-2) and TRBJ2-4; D is undetermined. V lost 0 bases and J lost 0, with 9 bases in between. CDR3 length: 16 residues. The germline V gene encodes CDR1 LGHDT and CDR2 YNNKEL (reference sequence). The CDR3 bases are TGTGCCAGCAGCCAAGATCCCCTCCTAGCCAAAAACATTCAGTACTTC. Translating it yields CASSQDPLLAKNIQYF.

The chain employs TRBV7-9 and TRBJ1-1; D is ambiguous. Trimming pared 1 base from V and 5 bases from J, leaving 5 bases between. CDR3 length: 12 amino acids. Germline V CDR1 and CDR2: SEHNR, FQNEAQ (reference sequence). The CDR3 DNA reads as TGTGCCAGCAGCTTAGTCAGGACTGAAGCTTTCTTT. This encodes CASSLVRTEAFF.

V gene TRBV11-2 combines with J gene TRBJ2-5; D might be TRBD2 (6 bases). Germline V gene data show CDR1 as SGHAT and CDR2 as FQNNGV. The CDR3 is 14 residues long. Trimming cost V 3 bases and J 5 bases, with 13 bases left between them. CDR3 in DNA: TGTGCCAGCAGCTTCTTGGGACTGCCGGAGACCCAGTACTTC. It is translated as CASSFLGLPETQYF.

The genes are TRBV28 and TRBJ1-2, with TRBD1 matching over 7 bases. Germline CDR1 reads MDHEN; CDR2 reads SYDVKM. J was trimmed by 0 bases and V by 8 bases; bases with no gene match: 6. This CDR3 is 14 amino acids long. CDR3 in DNA: TGTGCCAGCCTTACACAGGGGCCTAACTATGGCTACACCTTC. Protein: CASLTQGPNYGYTF.

The V call is TRBV3-1 (or the pseudogene TRBV3-2), the J call TRBJ2-3, with TRBD2 matching over 7 bases. The length of the CDR3 is 17 residues. V was pared by 0 bases and J by 3 bases, with 9 bases of the junction left unmatched. CDR1 is LGHDT and CDR2 is YNNKEL in the germline V gene (reference sequence). CDR3 loop: CASSQDPSGDATDTQYF. CDR3 sequence (DNA): TGTGCCAGCAGCCAAGACCCCAGCGGGGATGCTACAGATACGCAGTATTTT.

The chain links TRBV3-1 (or the pseudogene TRBV3-2) to TRBJ2-7; D not resolved. The germline V gene has CDR1 LGHDT and CDR2 YNNKEL (reference sequence). The V gene lost 1 base and the J gene lost 4 bases, with 5 bases spanning the gap. The CDR3 totals 12 residues. The CDR3 reads CASSQVAYEQYF. CDR3 DNA: TGTGCCAGCAGCCAAGTGGCATACGAGCAGTACTTC.

The chain joins TRBV10-3 to TRBJ2-7, with a weak D call TRBD2 (5 bases). V was shortened by 7 bases and J by 1 base, with 14 bases between the two germline ends. CDR1 is ENHRY, CDR2 SYGVKD, per germline. This CDR3 spans 14 amino acids. CDR3 sequence (DNA): TGTGCCATCAAAGGAGCCGGGGATTCCTACGAGCAGTACTTC. This sequence encodes CAIKGAGDSYEQYF.

The chain carries TRBV27 and TRBJ2-1, with unresolved D. This CDR3 has 15 residues. Trimming pared 1 base from V and 8 bases from J, leaving 15 bases between. Germline assignment: CDR1 MNHEY and CDR2 SMNVEV (reference sequence). The CDR3 nucleotides read TGTGCCAGCAGTTTATTGCGGCAGACGCCTCATGAGCAGTTCTTC. Translated, it gives CASSLLRQTPHEQFF.

The rearrangement uses TRBV6-5 and TRBJ1-3; 8 nucleotides agree with TRBD1. The CDR3 runs to 14 residues. V lost 10 bases, J lost 8 bases, and 13 bases stayed unmatched. Germline loops: CDR1 MNHEY, CDR2 SVGAGI. CDR3 DNA: TGTGCCACCTTACGACAGGGGCATAGTGACACCATATATTTT. Translating it yields CATLRQGHSDTIYF.

The V call is TRBV7-3, the J call TRBJ2-3, with D possibly being TRBD2 (6 bases). This CDR3 comprises 14 residues. With 8 bases removed from V and 0 bases from J, the gap between germline ends came to 12 bases. The V gene's germline CDR1 is SGHTA and CDR2 FQGTGA. The CDR3 DNA is TGTGCCAGCGCGCGGGGTGGGAGCACAGATACGCAGTATTTT. Protein product: CASARGGSTDTQYF.

The chain recombines TRBV4-2 with TRBJ2-3, with 10 bases identical to TRBD2. Trimming took 1 base from V and 2 from J; bases not matched to a gene: 3. The germline CDR1 and CDR2 sequences are LGHNA and YNFKEQ. This CDR3 region has 16 residues. This chain's CDR3 is CASSQGGLADTDTQYF. The CDR3 DNA reads as TGTGCCAGCAGCCAAGGTGGACTAGCGGACACAGATACGCAGTATTTT.

This clone was counted between two and nine times. The chain uses TRBV7-2 and TRBJ2-6; D unclear. This CDR3 spans 14 amino acids. With 3 bases removed from V and 3 bases from J, the gap between germline ends came to 6 bases. Germline lookup yields CDR1 SGHTA and CDR2 FQGNSA. DNA for the CDR3: TGTGCCAGCAGCTTGAGAAGTGGGGCCAACGTCCTGACTTTC. Residues: CASSLRSGANVLTF.

V gene TRBV11-3 combines with J gene TRBJ2-3; D is perhaps TRBD1 (5 bases). V was clipped by 1 base and J by 1 base, with 12 bases between them. Germline lookup yields CDR1 SGHNT and CDR2 YENEEA. The CDR3 sequence is 16 residues long. The CDR3 DNA follows: TGTGCCAGCAGCTTAGTGGGGCCAGACTGCACAGATACGCAGTATTTT. It translates to CASSLVGPDCTDTQYF. The whole variable domain, remainder taken from reference TRBV11-3 and TRBJ2-3, is EAGVVQSPRYKIIEKKQPVAFWCNPISGHNTLYWYLQNLGQGPELLIRYENEEAVDDSQLPKDRFSAERLKGVDSTLKIQPAELGDSAVYLCASSLVGPDCTDTQYFGPGTRLTVL.

The chain carries TRBV6-5 and TRBJ2-1, with D possibly matching TRBD2 (5 bases). V lost 6 bases, J lost 6 bases, and 15 bases lay in between. CDR3 size: 14 residues. The V gene's germline CDR1 is MNHEY and CDR2 SVGAGI. The CDR3 region is CASRRDLASNEQFF. The CDR3, as DNA: TGTGCCAGCAGACGAGACTTAGCGAGCAATGAGCAGTTCTTC.

This chain connects TRBV11-2 to TRBJ2-1, with TRBD1 as a possible D gene (6 bases). The ends were cut back, 0 bases at V and 6 bases at J, with 12 bases in the middle. The CDR3 extends over 15 amino acids. Germline V lookup: CDR1 SGHAT, CDR2 FQNNGV. As DNA, the CDR3 is TGTGCCAGCAGCTTAGATCGGACAGTAATCAATGAGCAGTTCTTC. Amino acid sequence: CASSLDRTVINEQFF.

The chain couples TRBV5-1 to TRBJ1-2; no definite D call. CDR1 SGHRS and CDR2 YFSETQ come from the germline V gene. V was pared by 1 base and J by 7 bases, with 5 bases between. The CDR3 runs 11 residues. The CDR3 loop is CASSLYGGYTF. CDR3 DNA: TGCGCCAGCAGCTTGTACGGTGGCTACACCTTC.

The chain links TRBV19 to TRBJ2-1; 10 bases align to TRBD2. V was clipped by 2 bases and J by 6 bases; unmatched bases: 7. Germline CDR1 reads LNHDA; CDR2 reads SQIVND (reference sequence). This CDR3 comprises 16 residues. The CDR3 loop reads CASSIKGGLASNEQFF. In nucleotides, the CDR3 is TGTGCCAGTAGTATAAAAGGGGGACTAGCGAGCAATGAGCAGTTCTTC.